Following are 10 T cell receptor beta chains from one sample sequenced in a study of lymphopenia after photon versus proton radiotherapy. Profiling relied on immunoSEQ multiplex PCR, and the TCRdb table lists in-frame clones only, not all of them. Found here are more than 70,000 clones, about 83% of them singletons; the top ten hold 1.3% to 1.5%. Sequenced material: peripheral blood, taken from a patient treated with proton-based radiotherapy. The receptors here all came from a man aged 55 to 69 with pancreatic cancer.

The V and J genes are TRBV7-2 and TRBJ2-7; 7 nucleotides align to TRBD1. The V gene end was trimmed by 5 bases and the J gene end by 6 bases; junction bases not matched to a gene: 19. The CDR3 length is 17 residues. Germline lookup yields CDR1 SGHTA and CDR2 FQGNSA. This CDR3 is CASSPWIQQGKGGEQYF. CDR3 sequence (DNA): TGTGCCAGCAGCCCTTGGATACAACAGGGGAAAGGGGGCGAGCAGTACTTC.

This CDR3 reads CASSYGKEGNEQFF. CDR3 DNA: TGTGCCAGCAGTTACGGCAAGGAGGGCAATGAGCAGTTCTTC. This sequence joins TRBV6-5 and TRBJ2-1; D might be TRBD2 (6 bases). Trimming took 2 bases from V and 6 from J, leaving 11 bases between them. Germline CDR1 and CDR2: MNHEY and SVGAGI. The CDR3 totals 14 residues.

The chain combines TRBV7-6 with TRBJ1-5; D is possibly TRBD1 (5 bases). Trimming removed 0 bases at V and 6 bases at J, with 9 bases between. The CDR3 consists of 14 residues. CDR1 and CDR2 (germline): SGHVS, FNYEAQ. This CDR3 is CASSLAAGTQPQHF. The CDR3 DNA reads TGTGCCAGCAGCTTAGCGGCGGGGACTCAGCCCCAGCATTTT.

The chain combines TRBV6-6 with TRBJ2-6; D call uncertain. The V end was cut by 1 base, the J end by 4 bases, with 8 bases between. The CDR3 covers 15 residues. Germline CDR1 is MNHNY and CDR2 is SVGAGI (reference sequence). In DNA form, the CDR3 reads TGTGCCAGCAGTTACTTTAATACGGGGGCCAACGTCCTGACTTTC. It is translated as CASSYFNTGANVLTF.

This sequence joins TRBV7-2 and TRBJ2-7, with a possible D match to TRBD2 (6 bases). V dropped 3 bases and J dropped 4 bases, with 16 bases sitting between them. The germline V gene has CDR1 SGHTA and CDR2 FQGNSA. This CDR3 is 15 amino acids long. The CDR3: CASSLAPGATYEQYF. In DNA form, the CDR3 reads TGTGCCAGCAGCTTGGCCCCGGGAGCAACGTACGAGCAGTACTTC.

CDR3 nucleotide sequence: TGCGCCAGCAGCTTGGGGGGGATTAATGGAAACACCATATATTTT. Translated: CASSLGGINGNTIYF. V gene TRBV5-1 combines with J gene TRBJ1-3, with D perhaps TRBD1 (5 bases). There are 15 residues in the CDR3. CDR1 is SGHRS and CDR2 is YFSETQ in the germline V gene. Trimming shortened V by 0 bases and J by 3 bases, and 10 bases separated the two germline ends.

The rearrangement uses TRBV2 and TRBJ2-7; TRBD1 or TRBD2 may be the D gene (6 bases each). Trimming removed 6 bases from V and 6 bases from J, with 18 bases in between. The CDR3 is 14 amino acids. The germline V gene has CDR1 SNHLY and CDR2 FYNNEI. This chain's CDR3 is CASSPDSRGSEQYF. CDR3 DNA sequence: TGTGCCAGCAGCCCGGACAGCCGGGGGTCCGAGCAGTACTTC. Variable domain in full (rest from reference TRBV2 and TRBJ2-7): EPEVTQTPSHQVTQMGQEVILRCVPISNHLYFYWYRQILGQKVEFLVSFYNNEISEKSEIFDDQFSVERPDGSNFTLKIRSTKLEDSAMYFCASSPDSRGSEQYFGPGTRLTVT.

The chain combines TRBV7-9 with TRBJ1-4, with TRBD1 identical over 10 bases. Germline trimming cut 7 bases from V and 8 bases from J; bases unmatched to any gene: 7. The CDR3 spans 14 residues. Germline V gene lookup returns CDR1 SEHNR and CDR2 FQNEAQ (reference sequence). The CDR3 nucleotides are TGTGCCAGCATCGGGACAGGGGAAGACGAAAAACTGTTTTTT. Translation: CASIGTGEDEKLFF.

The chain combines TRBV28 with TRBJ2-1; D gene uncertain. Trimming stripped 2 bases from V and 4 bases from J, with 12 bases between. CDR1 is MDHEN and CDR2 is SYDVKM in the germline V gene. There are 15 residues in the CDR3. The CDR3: CASSLNPGLYNEQFF. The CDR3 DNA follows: TGTGCCAGCAGTTTAAATCCAGGCCTATACAATGAGCAGTTCTTC.

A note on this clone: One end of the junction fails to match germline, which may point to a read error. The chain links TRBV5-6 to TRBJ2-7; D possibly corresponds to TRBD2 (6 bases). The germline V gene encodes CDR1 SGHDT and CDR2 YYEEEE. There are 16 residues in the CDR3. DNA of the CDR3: TGTGCCAGCAGCTTGGTGGGGACGGACCAGCGCGGGACGTGGGACTTC. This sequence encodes CASSLVGTDQRGTWDF.